The clone carrying this TCR beta chain has just a few counts. Its specificity is not known. In TCRdb, the reads were re-called with MiXCR into one record per CDR3 protein. Here the sample spans 650,000 to 850,000 distinct CDR3 sequences, 25% to 35% being singletons. This sample was taken from a study of T cell repertoires in cytomegalovirus infection. Study-wide results and caveats: HLA-C-restricted CMV-specific TCR beta clonotypes were dominant in the ex vivo response.

The V gene's germline CDR1 is SEHNR and CDR2 FQNEAQ (reference sequence). The V gene lost 5 bases and the J gene lost 4 bases, with 15 bases spanning the gap. The CDR3 length is 14 residues. The clonotype comes from a human donor in good health (CMV status not recorded). Some clones in this sample may be carry-over from other donors' samples. The chain employs TRBV7-9 and TRBJ2-7; the D gene is possibly TRBD1 (6 bases). The sequencing here drew on cultured CD8+ T cells from PBMCs, taken from culture after CMV antigen stimulation. The CDR3 nucleotides read TGTGCCAGCAGCGACCCGGGACAAACGTACGAGCAGTACTTC. Translating it yields CASSDPGQTYEQYF.